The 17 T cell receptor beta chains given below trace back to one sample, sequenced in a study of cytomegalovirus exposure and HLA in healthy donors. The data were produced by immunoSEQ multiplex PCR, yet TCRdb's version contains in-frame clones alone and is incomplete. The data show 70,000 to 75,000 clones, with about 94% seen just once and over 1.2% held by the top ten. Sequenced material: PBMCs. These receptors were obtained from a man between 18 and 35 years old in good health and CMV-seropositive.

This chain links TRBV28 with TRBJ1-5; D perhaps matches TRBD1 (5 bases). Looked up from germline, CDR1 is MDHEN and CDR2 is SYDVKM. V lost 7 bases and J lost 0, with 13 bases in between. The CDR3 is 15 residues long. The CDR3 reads CASNQGDTSNQPQHF. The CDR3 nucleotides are TGTGCCAGCAACCAAGGGGATACTAGCAATCAGCCCCAGCATTTT.

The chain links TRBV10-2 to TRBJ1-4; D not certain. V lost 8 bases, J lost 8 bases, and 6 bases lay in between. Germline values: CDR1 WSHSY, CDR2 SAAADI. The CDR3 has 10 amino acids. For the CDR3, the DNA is TGCGCCAGCTTTCGGGAAAAACTGTTTTTT. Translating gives CASFREKLFF.

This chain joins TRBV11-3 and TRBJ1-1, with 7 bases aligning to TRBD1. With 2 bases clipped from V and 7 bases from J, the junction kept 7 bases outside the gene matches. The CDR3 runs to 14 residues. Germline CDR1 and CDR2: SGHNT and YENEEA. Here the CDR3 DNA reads TGTGCCAGCAGCTTAAGAGGGGGCGTAAGTGAAGCTTTCTTT. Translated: CASSLRGGVSEAFF.

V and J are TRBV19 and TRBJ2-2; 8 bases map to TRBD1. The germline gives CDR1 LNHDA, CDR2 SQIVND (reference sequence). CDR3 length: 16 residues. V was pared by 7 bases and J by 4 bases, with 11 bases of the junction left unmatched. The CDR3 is CASTNWDRRSTGELFF. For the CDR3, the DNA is TGTGCCAGTACCAATTGGGACAGGAGGAGCACCGGGGAGCTGTTTTTT.

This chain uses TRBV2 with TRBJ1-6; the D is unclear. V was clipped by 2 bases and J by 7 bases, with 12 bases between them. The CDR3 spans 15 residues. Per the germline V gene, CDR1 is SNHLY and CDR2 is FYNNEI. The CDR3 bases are TGTGCCAGCAGTGAATATCGGGGAGAAAATTCACCCCTCCACTTT. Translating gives CASSEYRGENSPLHF.

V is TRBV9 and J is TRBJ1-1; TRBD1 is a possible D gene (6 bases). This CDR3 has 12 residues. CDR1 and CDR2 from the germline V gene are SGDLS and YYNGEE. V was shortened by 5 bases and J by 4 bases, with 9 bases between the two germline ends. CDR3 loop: CASSIGGTEAFF. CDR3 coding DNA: TGTGCCAGCAGTATAGGGGGCACTGAAGCTTTCTTT.

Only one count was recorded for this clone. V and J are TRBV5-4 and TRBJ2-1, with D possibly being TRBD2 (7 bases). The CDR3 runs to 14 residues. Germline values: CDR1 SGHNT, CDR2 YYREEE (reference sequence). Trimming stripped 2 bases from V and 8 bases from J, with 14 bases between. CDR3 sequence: CASSFGGRVYEQFF. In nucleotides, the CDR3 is TGTGCCAGCAGCTTCGGGGGGCGCGTCTATGAGCAGTTCTTC.

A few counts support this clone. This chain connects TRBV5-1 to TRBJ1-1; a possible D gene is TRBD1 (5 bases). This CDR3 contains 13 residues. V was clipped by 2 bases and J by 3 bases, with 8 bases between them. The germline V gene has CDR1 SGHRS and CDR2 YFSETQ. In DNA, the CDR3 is TGCGCCAGCAGCTTTACAGGATACACTGAAGCTTTCTTT. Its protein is CASSFTGYTEAFF.

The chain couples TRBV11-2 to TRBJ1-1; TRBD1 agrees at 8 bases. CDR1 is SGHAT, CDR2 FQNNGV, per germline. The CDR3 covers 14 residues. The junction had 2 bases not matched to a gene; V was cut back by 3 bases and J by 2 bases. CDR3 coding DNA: TGTGCCAGCAGCTTCAGGGGGCCTAACACTGAAGCTTTCTTT. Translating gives CASSFRGPNTEAFF.

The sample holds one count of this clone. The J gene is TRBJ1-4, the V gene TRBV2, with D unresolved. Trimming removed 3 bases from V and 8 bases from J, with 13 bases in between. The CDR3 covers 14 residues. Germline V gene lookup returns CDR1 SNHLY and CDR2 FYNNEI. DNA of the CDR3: TGTGCCAGCAGTGATAGTTTGATAAAGGAAAAACTGTTTTTT. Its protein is CASSDSLIKEKLFF.

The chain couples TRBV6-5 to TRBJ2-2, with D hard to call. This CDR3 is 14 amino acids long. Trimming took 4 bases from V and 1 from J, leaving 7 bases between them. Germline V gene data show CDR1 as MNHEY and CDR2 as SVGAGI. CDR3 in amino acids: CASSFRGNTGELFF. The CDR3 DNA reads TGTGCCAGCAGTTTCAGAGGGAACACCGGGGAGCTGTTTTTT.

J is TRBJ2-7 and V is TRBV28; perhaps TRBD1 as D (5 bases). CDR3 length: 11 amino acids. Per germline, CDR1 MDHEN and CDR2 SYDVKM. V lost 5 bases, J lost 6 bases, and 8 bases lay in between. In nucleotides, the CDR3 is TGTGCCAGCAGTCGACAGAGCGAGCAGTACTTC. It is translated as CASSRQSEQYF.

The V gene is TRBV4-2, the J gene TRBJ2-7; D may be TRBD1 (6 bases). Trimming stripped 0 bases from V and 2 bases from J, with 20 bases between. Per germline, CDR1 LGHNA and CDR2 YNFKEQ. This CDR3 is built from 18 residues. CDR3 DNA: TGTGCCAGCAGCCAAGATCGAATTGGGACAACCTATACCTACGAGCAGTACTTC. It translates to CASSQDRIGTTYTYEQYF.

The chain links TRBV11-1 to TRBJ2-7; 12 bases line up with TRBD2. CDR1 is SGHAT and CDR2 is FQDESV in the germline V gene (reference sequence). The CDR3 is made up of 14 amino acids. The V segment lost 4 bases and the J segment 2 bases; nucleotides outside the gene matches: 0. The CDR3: CASSWTSGTYEQYF. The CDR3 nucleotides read TGTGCCAGCAGCTGGACTAGCGGGACCTACGAGCAGTACTTC.

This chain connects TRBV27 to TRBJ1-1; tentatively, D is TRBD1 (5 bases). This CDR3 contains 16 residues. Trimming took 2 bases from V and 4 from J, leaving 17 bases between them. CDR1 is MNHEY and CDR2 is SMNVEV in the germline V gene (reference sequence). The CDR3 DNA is TGTGCCAGCAGTTTAGATTCATCCTCAGGGATCACTGAAGCTTTCTTT. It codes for CASSLDSSSGITEAFF.

The CDR3 reads CASSLARRGTEAFF. The DNA of the CDR3 is TGTGCCAGCAGCTTAGCGAGGAGGGGAACTGAAGCTTTCTTT. V and J are TRBV7-9 and TRBJ1-1; D possibly corresponds to TRBD1 (5 bases). The CDR3 contains 14 residues. Germline loops: CDR1 SEHNR, CDR2 FQNEAQ (reference sequence). The germline V and J ends were trimmed by 0 bases and 5 bases, with 10 bases remaining between them. Based on the CDR3 plus reference TRBV7-9 and TRBJ1-1, the full variable domain is DTGVSQNPRHKITKRGQNVTFRCDPISEHNRLYWYRQTLGQGPEFLTYFQNEAQLEKSRLLSDRFSAERPKGSFSTLEIQRTEQGDSAMYLCASSLARRGTEAFFGQGTRLTVV.

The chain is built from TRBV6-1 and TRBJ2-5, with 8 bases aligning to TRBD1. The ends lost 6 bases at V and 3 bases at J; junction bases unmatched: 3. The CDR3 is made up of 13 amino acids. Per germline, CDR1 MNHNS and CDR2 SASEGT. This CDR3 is CASSLTGEETQYF. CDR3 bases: TGTGCCAGCAGCCTGACAGGGGAAGAGACCCAGTACTTC.